This record covers a single TCR beta chain. These data come from a study of T cell changes during pregnancy in multiple sclerosis. Using immunoSEQ multiplex PCR, the repertoire was profiled, and TCRdb retains in-frame clones only, with some absent. The data show about 70,000 clones, around 90% seen once. The sequence was obtained from a female donor in good health, enrolled as a control in a pregnancy study. This specimen consisted of peripheral blood, obtained in the second trimester of pregnancy.

CDR3 nucleotide sequence: TGTGCCAGCAGACAGGAGAACTCCTATAATTCACCCCTCCACTTT. Its translation: CASRQENSYNSPLHF. The chain carries TRBV11-2 and TRBJ1-6; possible D gene TRBD1, 5 bases. Germline V gene lookup returns CDR1 SGHAT and CDR2 FQNNGV. The CDR3 runs 15 residues. With 6 bases removed from V and 0 bases from J, the gap between germline ends came to 9 bases.